Listed below are T cell receptor beta chains from one sample, sequenced in a study of blood T cell repertoires in COVID-19. Method: immunoSEQ multiplex PCR; TCRdb's copy keeps in-frame clones and lacks some. The sample holds 250,000 to 400,000 clones, about nine tenths seen once. The sequencing sample was made of peripheral blood. The receptors were sampled from a woman aged 25 to 45 with COVID-19, enrolled during active disease. Each CDR3 is given with its conserved first and last residue. Fields, in order: D gene, J gene, clone size, V gene, CDR3 DNA, CDR3 protein. A D gene is named only where the DNA matches it firmly. Some rows mark clone size as missing; the rest say once, few, many or name a class of expanded clone.

>NA|TRBJ1-1|NA|TRBV6-5
TGTGCCAGCAGCCCGAGCAGGAATCCAGCTTTCTTT
CASSPSRNPAFF
>TRBD1|TRBJ2-7|NA|TRBV11-3
TGTGCCAGCAGCTTAGGCAGGGGGCGGGAGCAGTACTTC
CASSLGRGREQYF
>TRBD1|TRBJ2-3|NA|TRBV3-1/TRBV3-2
TGTGCCAGCAGCCAGGCCGGGACAGGGCCCACAGATACGCAGTATTTT
CASSQAGTGPTDTQYF
>NA|TRBJ1-1|NA|TRBV30
TGTGCCTGGAGTTCCCAGAGTCTCAAGGGAGCTGAAGCTTTCTTT
CAWSSQSLKGAEAFF
>NA|TRBJ1-1|many|TRBV10-2
TGCGCCAGCAGCCAAAAAACAGGGACATGGGGGACTGAAGCTTTCTTT
CASSQKTGTWGTEAFF
>NA|TRBJ1-5|NA|TRBV28
TGTGCCAGCAGTTTGGTCGGAGGGGACAATCAGCCCCAGCATTTT
CASSLVGGDNQPQHF
>TRBD2|TRBJ2-5|NA|TRBV3-1/TRBV3-2
TGTGCCAGCAGCCCCGTGCAGTCCGGGGGGGAATATGAGACCCAGTACTTC
CASSPVQSGGEYETQYF
>NA|TRBJ2-5|NA|TRBV30
TGTGCCTGGAGGGCAGGAGGAGGGGTGCAAGAGACCCAGTACTTC
CAWRAGGGVQETQYF
>NA|TRBJ2-2|NA|TRBV18
TGTGCCAGCTCACCAAATGCAGGGATCGATGCCGGGGAGCTGTTTTTT
CASSPNAGIDAGELFF
>TRBD1|TRBJ1-4|NA|TRBV5-4
TGTGCCAGCAGCCGGAGACAGGGAACTAATGAAAAACTGTTTTTT
CASSRRQGTNEKLFF
>TRBD2|TRBJ2-1|NA|TRBV7-8
TGTGCCAGCAGCTTCGGCGGGGGATTTAACAATGAGCAGTTCTTC
CASSFGGGFNNEQFF
>TRBD1|TRBJ1-2|NA|TRBV5-1
TGCGCCAGCACCTCATCCTCTACCGGGACAGATCCCTATGGCTACACCTTC
CASTSSSTGTDPYGYTF
>NA|TRBJ2-4|NA|TRBV7-9
TGTGCCAGCAGCCCAGAGACGGGGATAGCCAAAAACATTCAGTACTTC
CASSPETGIAKNIQYF
>TRBD1|TRBJ1-2|NA|TRBV27
TGTGCCAGCAGGGGGGGGCTGACAGGGGGCAGGAATGGCTACACCTTC
CASRGGLTGGRNGYTF
>NA|TRBJ1-2|NA|TRBV19
TGTGCCAGTAGTATAGGGCCTACGGGGGGCGGTGGCTACACCTTC
CASSIGPTGGGGYTF
>NA|TRBJ1-2|NA|TRBV18
TGTGCCAGTAGACAGGATGATGGCTACACCTTC
CASRQDDGYTF
>TRBD2|TRBJ2-5|NA|TRBV9
TGTGCCAGCAGCGTAGGTGGGCTAGCGGGGCAAGAGACCCAGTACTTC
CASSVGGLAGQETQYF
>TRBD2|TRBJ2-3|NA|TRBV24-1
TGTGCCACCAGTGATCGGTTTTCAGGGACTAGCGGGGGAAAAGATACGCAGTATTTT
CATSDRFSGTSGGKDTQYF
>TRBD2|TRBJ2-7|NA|TRBV6-2/TRBV6-3
TGTGCCAGCAGTAGGGGACTAGCGTACTCCTACGAGCAGTACTTC
CASSRGLAYSYEQYF
>TRBD2|TRBJ2-5|NA|TRBV7-2
TGTGCCAGCAGCTTAGAGCGGGGGTGGGAGACCCAGTACTTC
CASSLERGWETQYF
>NA|TRBJ2-7|NA|TRBV7-2
TGTGCCAGCAGCTTAGCGTTTGACATCTACGAGCAGTACTTC
CASSLAFDIYEQYF
>NA|TRBJ1-1|NA|TRBV6-5
TGTGCCAGCAGTTATAGAGGGAAAGCTTTCTTT
CASSYRGKAFF
>NA|TRBJ1-4|NA|TRBV4-3
TGCGCCAGCAGCCAAGGGTATCGGGGAACTAATGAAAAACTGTTTTTT
CASSQGYRGTNEKLFF
>TRBD2|TRBJ2-1|NA|TRBV15
TGTGCCACCAGCAGAGATTACGGGACCCTAGCGGGGGTTAACAATGAGCAGTTCTTC
CATSRDYGTLAGVNNEQFF
>NA|TRBJ1-1|NA|TRBV29-1
TGCAGCGTGATTAGGGGACTCAGCAGGGAAGCTTTCTTT
CSVIRGLSREAFF
>NA|TRBJ1-3|NA|TRBV5-1
TGCGCCAGCAGCCTTGGGTACGCAGCGCAAGGAAACACCATATATTTT
CASSLGYAAQGNTIYF
>NA|TRBJ2-6|once|TRBV2
TGTGCCAGCAGTCAGGGGCTCCACTCTGGGGCCAACGTCCTGACTTTC
CASSQGLHSGANVLTF
>NA|TRBJ1-2|NA|TRBV28
TGTGCCAGCAGTTTCCGGGGTTCTAACTATGGCTACACCTTC
CASSFRGSNYGYTF
>NA|TRBJ2-3|NA|TRBV2
TGTGCCAGCAAAACAGGACGCACAGATACGCAGTATTTT
CASKTGRTDTQYF
>NA|TRBJ1-5|NA|TRBV6-1
TGTGCCAGCAGTGAAGTGCCAGATTTTAGCAATCAGCCCCAGCATTTT
CASSEVPDFSNQPQHF
>TRBD1|TRBJ2-2|NA|TRBV24-1
TGTGCCACCCGGACAGGGGACACCGGGGAGCTGTTTTTT
CATRTGDTGELFF
>TRBD1|TRBJ1-1|NA|TRBV5-1
TGCGCCAGCGAAGTCGGGCAGGGGGCCACTGAAGCTTTCTTT
CASEVGQGATEAFF
>TRBD2|TRBJ2-5|NA|TRBV5-4
TGTGCCAGCAGCTTGGATTTCCCCGGGACTAGACCCCTAGAGACCCAGTACTTC
CASSLDFPGTRPLETQYF
>NA|TRBJ1-1|once|TRBV13
TGTGCCAGCAGCTTAGGCAGGGAAAACACTGAAGCTTTCTTT
CASSLGRENTEAFF
>NA|TRBJ2-7|NA|TRBV11-3
TGTGCCAGCAGCTTAAGACACAGGGGGGGCCACGAGCAGTACTTC
CASSLRHRGGHEQYF
>TRBD2|TRBJ2-3|NA|TRBV5-1
TGCGCCAGCAGCAAATTAGCGGGGGGGCCTGATACGCAGTATTTT
CASSKLAGGPDTQYF
>NA|TRBJ2-7|NA|TRBV11-3
TGTGCCAGCCAGGGGTACTACGAGCAGTACTTC
CASQGYYEQYF
>NA|TRBJ1-2|NA|TRBV7-9
TGTGCCAGCAGCTTAGACTACAGGGCGAGTGGCTACACCTTC
CASSLDYRASGYTF
>TRBD1|TRBJ1-2|NA|TRBV12-3/TRBV12-4
TGTGCCAGCAGTTTATTCGGACAGGGGGGCTACACCTTC
CASSLFGQGGYTF
>TRBD1|TRBJ1-1|NA|TRBV2
TGTGCCAGCAGTGTACAGGGGTCATACTCTGAAGCTTTCTTT
CASSVQGSYSEAFF
>TRBD1|TRBJ2-6|NA|TRBV4-1
TGCGCCAGCAGCCAACCGGGACAGGCCCTCTCTGGGGCCAACGTCCTGACTTTC
CASSQPGQALSGANVLTF